Detailed here is one T cell receptor (beta chain). What it binds is not known. CDR3 length equals 13 residues. Germline CDR1 is SQVTM and CDR2 is ANQGSEA. The junction had 9 bases not matched to a gene; V was cut back by 6 bases and J by 5 bases. The sample originates from a study of identical twins. Findings and caveats of the study: Fewer insertions characterized abundant cord blood beta clonotypes, whereas memory repertoires showed none. The presence of invariant MAIT and iNKT cells could partly confound analyses of zero-insertion sequences.

Each cDNA held unique molecular identifiers, and template switching gave it a universal primer site. Using its own MiXCR run on the 5' RACE reads, TCRdb lists one record per CDR3 protein. The data contain under 1 million distinct CDR3 sequences, roughly an eighth of them singletons. These same data were also listed under a study on yellow fever vaccine responses in identical twins.

Sequencing was carried out using PBMCs. The clonotype originates from a woman aged 18-30 years in good health. J is TRBJ2-5 and V is TRBV29-1, with 7 positions matching TRBD1. The CDR3 bases are TGCAGCGTAAGACAGGGTGGGTCGGAGACCCAGTACTTC. As protein: CSVRQGGSETQYF.